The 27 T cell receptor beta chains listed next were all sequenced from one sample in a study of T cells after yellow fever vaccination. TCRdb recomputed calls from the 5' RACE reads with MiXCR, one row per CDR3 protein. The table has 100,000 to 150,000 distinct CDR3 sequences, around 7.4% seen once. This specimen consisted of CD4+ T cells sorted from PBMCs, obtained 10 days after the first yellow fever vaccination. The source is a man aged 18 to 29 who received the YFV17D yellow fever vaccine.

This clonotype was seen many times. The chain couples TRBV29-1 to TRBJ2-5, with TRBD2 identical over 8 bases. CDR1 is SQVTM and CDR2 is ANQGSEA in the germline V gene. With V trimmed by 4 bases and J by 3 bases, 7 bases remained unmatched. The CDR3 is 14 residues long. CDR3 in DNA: TGCAGCGTTGGGCCGGGGGGGAGGAAAGAGACCCAGTACTTC. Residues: CSVGPGGRKETQYF.

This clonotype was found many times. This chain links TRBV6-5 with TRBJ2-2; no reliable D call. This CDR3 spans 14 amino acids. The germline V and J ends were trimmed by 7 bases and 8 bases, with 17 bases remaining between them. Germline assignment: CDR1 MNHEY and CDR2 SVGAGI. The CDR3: CASTLRGRWGELFF. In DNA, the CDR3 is TGTGCCAGCACACTACGTGGGCGATGGGGGGAGCTGTTTTTT.

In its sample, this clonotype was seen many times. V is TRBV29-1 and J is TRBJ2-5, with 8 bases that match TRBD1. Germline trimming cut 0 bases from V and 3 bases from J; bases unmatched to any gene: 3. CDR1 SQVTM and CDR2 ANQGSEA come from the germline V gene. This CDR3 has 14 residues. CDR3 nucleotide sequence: TGCAGCGTTGAAGATACAGGGGGGAAAGAGACCCAGTACTTC. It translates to CSVEDTGGKETQYF.

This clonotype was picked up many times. CDR3 sequence (DNA): TGTGCCAGCACCCCTAATGGGGGGAAGGTAGAAGCTTTCTTT. Translation gives CASTPNGGKVEAFF. V usage is TRBV6-1 and J usage is TRBJ1-1; D perhaps matches TRBD1 (5 bases). CDR3 length: 14 residues. V lost 7 bases to trimming and J lost 8 bases, with 20 bases between them. Germline V gene lookup returns CDR1 MNHNS and CDR2 SASEGT.

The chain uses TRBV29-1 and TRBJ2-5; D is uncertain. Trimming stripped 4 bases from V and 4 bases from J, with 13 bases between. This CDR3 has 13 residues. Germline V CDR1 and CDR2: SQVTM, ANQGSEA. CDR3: CSVGAAVGETQYF. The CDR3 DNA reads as TGCAGCGTTGGGGCGGCGGTCGGAGAGACCCAGTACTTC.

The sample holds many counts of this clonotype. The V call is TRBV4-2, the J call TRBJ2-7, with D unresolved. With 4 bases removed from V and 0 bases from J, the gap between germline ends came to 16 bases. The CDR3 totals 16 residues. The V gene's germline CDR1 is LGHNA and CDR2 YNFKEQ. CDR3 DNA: TGTGCCAGCAGCCCGTGGGGTGGGGAAAGCTCCTACGAGCAGTACTTC. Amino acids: CASSPWGGESSYEQYF.

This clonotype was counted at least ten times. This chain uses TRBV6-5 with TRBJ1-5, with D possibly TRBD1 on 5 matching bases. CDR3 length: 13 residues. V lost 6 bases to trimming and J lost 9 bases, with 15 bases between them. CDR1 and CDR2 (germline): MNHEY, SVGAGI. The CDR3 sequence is CASSPREMRPQHF. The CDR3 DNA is TGTGCCAGCAGCCCCAGGGAGATGAGGCCCCAGCATTTT.

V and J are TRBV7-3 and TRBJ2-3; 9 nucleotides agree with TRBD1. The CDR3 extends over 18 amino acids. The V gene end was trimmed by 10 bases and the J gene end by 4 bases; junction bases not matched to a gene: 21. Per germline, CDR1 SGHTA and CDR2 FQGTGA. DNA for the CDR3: TGTGCCATCAGTCCGAATAACCGGGACAGGGTATCAGCAGATACGCAGTATTTT. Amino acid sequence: CAISPNNRDRVSADTQYF.

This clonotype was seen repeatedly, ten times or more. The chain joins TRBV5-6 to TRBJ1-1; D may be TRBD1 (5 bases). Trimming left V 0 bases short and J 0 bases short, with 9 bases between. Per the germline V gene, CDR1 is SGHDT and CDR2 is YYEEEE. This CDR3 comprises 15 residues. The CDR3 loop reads CASSLEDRLNTEAFF. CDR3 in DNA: TGTGCCAGCAGCTTGGAAGACAGACTGAACACTGAAGCTTTCTTT.

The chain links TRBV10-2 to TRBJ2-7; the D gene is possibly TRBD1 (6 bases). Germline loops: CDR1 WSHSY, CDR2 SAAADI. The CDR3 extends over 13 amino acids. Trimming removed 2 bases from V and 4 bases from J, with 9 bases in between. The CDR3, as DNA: TGCGCCAGCAGTGAGAACAGGGAATACGAGCAGTACTTC. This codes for CASSENREYEQYF.

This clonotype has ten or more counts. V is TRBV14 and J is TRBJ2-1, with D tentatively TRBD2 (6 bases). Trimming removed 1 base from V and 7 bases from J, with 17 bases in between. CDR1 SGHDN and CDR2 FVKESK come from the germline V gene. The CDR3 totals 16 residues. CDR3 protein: CASSQVGGSWGNEQFF. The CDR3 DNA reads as TGTGCCAGCAGCCAAGTGGGGGGATCCTGGGGGAATGAGCAGTTCTTC. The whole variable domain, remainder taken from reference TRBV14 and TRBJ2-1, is EAGVTQFPSHSVIEKGQTVTLRCDPISGHDNLYWYRRVMGKEIKFLLHFVKESKQDESGMPNNRFLAERTGGTYSTLKVQPAELEDSGVYFCASSQVGGSWGNEQFFGPGTRLTVL.

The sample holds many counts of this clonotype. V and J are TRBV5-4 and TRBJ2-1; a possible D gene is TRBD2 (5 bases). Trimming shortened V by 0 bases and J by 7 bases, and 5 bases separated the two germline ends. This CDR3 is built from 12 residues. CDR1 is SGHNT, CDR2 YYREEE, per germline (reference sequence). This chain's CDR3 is CASSLGRNEQFF. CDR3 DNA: TGTGCCAGCAGCTTGGGGAGGAATGAGCAGTTCTTC. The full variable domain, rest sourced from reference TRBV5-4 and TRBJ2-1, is ETGVTQSPTHLIKTRGQQVTLRCSSQSGHNTVSWYQQALGQGPQFIFQYYREEENGRGNFPPRFSGLQFPNYSSELNVNALELDDSALYLCASSLGRNEQFFGPGTRLTVL.

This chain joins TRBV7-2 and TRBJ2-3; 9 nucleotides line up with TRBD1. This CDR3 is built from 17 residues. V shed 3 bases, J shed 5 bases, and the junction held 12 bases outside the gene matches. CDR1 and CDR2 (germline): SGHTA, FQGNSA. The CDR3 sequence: CASSFNWGTGYIDTQYF. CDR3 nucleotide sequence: TGTGCCAGCAGCTTCAATTGGGGGACAGGGTATATAGATACGCAGTATTTT.

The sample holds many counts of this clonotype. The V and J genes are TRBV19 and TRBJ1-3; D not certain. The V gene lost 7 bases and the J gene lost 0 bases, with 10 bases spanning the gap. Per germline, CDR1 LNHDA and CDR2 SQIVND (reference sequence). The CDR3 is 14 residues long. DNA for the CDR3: TGTGCCAGTACCGCCTTAAACTCTGGAAACACCATATATTTT. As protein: CASTALNSGNTIYF.

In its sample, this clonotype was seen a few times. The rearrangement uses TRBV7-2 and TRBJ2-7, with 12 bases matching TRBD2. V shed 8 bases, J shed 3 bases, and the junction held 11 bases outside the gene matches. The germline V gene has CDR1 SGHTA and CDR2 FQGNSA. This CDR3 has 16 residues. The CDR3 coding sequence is TGTGCCAGCCGGGGGGCTAGCGGGGGGGCTTACTACGAGCAGTACTTC. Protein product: CASRGASGGAYYEQYF. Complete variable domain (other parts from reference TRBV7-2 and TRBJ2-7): GAGVSQSPSNKVTEKGKDVELRCDPISGHTALYWYRQSLGQGLEFLIYFQGNSAPDKSGLPSDRFSAERTGGSVSTLTIQRTQQEDSAVYLCASRGASGGAYYEQYFGPGTRLTVT.

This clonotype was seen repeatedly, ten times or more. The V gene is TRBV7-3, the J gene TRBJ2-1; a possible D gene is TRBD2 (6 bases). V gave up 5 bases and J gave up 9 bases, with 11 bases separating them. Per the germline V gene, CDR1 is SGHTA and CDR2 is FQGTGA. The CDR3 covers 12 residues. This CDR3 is CASSRMGGEQFF. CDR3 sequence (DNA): TGTGCCAGCAGCCGGATGGGGGGTGAGCAGTTCTTC.

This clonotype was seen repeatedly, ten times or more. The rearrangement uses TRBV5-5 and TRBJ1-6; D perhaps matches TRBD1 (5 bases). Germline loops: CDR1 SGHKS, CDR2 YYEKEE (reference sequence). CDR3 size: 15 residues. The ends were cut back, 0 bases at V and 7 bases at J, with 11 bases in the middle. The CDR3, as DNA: TGTGCCAGCAGCTTGGACGGCAGGGAGAATTCACCCCTCCACTTT. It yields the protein CASSLDGRENSPLHF.

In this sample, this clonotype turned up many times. This CDR3 is CASSGDRGPENTEAFF. DNA for the CDR3: TGTGCCAGCAGTGGGGACAGGGGGCCTGAGAACACTGAAGCTTTCTTT. V and J are TRBV6-4 and TRBJ1-1; 12 bases fit TRBD1. From germline, CDR1 is MRHNA and CDR2 SNTAGT. The J segment lost 1 base and the V segment lost 4 bases, leaving 4 bases of the junction unmatched. This CDR3 contains 16 residues.

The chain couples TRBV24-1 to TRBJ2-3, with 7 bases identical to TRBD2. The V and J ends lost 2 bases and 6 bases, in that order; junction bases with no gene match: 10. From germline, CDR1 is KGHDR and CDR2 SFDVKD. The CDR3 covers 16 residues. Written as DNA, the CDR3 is TGTGCCACCAGTGATTCCGGACTAGGTAATTTGGATACGCAGTATTTT. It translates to CATSDSGLGNLDTQYF.

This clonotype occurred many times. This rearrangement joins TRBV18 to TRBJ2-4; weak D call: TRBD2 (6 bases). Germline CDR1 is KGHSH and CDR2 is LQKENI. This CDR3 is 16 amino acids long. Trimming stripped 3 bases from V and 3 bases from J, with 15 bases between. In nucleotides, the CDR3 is TGTGCCAGCTCACCCCCGACTAGTAGTGGCAAAAACATTCAGTACTTC. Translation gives CASSPPTSSGKNIQYF.

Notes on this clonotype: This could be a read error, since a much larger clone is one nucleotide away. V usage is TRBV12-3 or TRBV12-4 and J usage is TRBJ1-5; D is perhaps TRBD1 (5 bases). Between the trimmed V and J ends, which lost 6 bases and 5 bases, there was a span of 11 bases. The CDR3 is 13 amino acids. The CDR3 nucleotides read TGTGCCAGCAGCTCACTGACAGATCAGCCCCAGCATTTT. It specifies CASSSLTDQPQHF.

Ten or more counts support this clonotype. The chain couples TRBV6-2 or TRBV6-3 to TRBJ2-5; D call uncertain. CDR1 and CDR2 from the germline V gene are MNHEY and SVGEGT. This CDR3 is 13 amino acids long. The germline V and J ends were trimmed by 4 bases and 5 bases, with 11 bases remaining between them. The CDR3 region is CASSSRNRETQYF. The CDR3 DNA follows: TGTGCCAGCAGTTCCAGAAATCGGGAGACCCAGTACTTC.

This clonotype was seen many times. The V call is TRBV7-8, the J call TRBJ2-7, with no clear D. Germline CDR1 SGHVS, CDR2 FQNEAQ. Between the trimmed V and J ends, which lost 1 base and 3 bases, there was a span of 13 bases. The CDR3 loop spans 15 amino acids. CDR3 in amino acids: CASSLGAGPDYEQYF. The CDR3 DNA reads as TGTGCCAGCAGCTTAGGCGCAGGCCCCGACTACGAGCAGTACTTC.

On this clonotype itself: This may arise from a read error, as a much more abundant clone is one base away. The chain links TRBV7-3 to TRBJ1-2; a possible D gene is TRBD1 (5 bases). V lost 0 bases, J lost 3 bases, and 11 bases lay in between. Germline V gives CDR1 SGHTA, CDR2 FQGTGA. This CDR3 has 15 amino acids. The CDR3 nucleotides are TGTGCCAGCAGCTTAACGGACAAGGGAGACTATGGCTACACCTTC. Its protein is CASSLTDKGDYGYTF.

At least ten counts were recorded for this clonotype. The CDR3 sequence is CASSYSSFGQGKFEAFF. In nucleotides, the CDR3 is TGTGCCAGCAGTTACTCGTCTTTCGGACAGGGGAAATTTGAAGCTTTCTTT. V and J are TRBV6-2 or TRBV6-3 and TRBJ1-1; TRBD1 agrees at 9 bases. The CDR3 runs 17 residues. CDR1 is MNHEY, CDR2 SVGEGT, per germline. After removal of 0 bases from V and 7 bases from J, the junction contained 12 bases not matched to a gene.

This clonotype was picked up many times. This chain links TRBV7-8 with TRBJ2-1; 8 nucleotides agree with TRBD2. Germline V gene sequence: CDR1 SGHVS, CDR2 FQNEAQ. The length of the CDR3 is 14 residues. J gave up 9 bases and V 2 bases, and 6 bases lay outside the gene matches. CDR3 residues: CASSLTSGIGEQFF. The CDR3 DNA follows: TGTGCCAGCAGCTTAACTAGCGGTATAGGTGAGCAGTTCTTC.

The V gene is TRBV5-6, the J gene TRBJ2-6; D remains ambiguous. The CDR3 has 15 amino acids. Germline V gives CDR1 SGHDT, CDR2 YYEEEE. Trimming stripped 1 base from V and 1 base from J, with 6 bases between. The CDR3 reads CASSLPVSGANVLTF. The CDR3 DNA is TGTGCCAGCAGCTTGCCCGTTTCTGGGGCCAACGTCCTGACTTTC.